Sequencing of this T cell receptor beta chain was carried out in a study of blood T cells in healthy people across ages. A second PCR, run for about 6 to 12 cycles, used a sample-barcoded 5' primer plus a J-beta primer mix. A template-switch adaptor containing 12 random nucleotides labeled each cDNA molecule. Each CDR3 protein is one row after TCRdb ran MiXCR on the 5' RACE reads. The table has roughly 1,500,000 distinct CDR3 sequences, around 35% seen once. Only a few counts were recorded for this clonotype. Sequenced sample: blood. This receptor was taken from a woman in her twenties or thirties in good health.

DNA for the CDR3: TGTGCCAGCGGGAGAGGGGGCTATGAGCAGTTCTTC. Translation gives CASGRGGYEQFF. V is TRBV2 and J is TRBJ2-1, with 7 bases lining up with TRBD1. V shed 8 bases, J shed 8 bases, and the junction held 6 bases outside the gene matches. The germline V gene encodes CDR1 SNHLY and CDR2 FYNNEI. The CDR3 runs to 12 residues.